These 8 T cell receptor beta chains were all obtained from the same sample, sequenced in a study of tissue T cells after allogeneic stem cell transplantation. Libraries were prepared by immunoSEQ multiplex PCR; TCRdb keeps only in-frame clonotypes and omits some of them. The sample records more than 45,000 clones, over 65% being singletons. Sequenced: sorted cells pooled from one or two spleens. These receptors all come from a pool of C57BL/6 mice in good health.

This clone was seen just once. Gene names refer to mouse genes. Sequencing ends 1 residue short of the CDR3 end; the germline J gene provides the rest. V is TRBV3 and J is TRBJ2-2; 7 bases fit TRBD2. V shed 5 bases and J 0 bases; nucleotides not matched to a gene: 6. The germline CDR1 and CDR2 sequences are SNHLY and FYNGKV (reference sequence). The CDR3 covers 16 residues. CDR3: CASSPRLGPNTGQLYF. The sequenced CDR3 bases are TGTGCCAGCAGCCCCCGACTGGGCCCAAACACCGGGCAGCTCTAC.

This clone has just one count. Gene names denote mouse genes. The CDR3 sequence is CASSPRLGTSQNTLYF. Incomplete CDR3 DNA: TGTGCCAGCAGCCCTCGACTGGGGACTAGTCAAAACACCTTGTAC. The rearrangement uses TRBV5 and TRBJ2-4, with 8 bases that match TRBD2. The read halts 1 residue ahead of the CDR3 end, with the missing end drawn from the germline J gene. CDR1 LGHNA and CDR2 YNLKQL come from the germline V gene (reference sequence). The CDR3 extends over 16 amino acids. With 4 bases clipped from V and 0 bases from J, the junction kept 6 bases outside the gene matches.

About this clone: Gene names refer to mouse genes. Read sequence stops 1 residue before the CDR3 end, and the germline J gene provides the missing end. The sample carries other DNA sequences with the same CDR3. J is TRBJ1-4 and V is TRBV2; TRBD1 might be the D (6 bases). The germline V gene has CDR1 LGHNA and CDR2 YSYQKL. V lost 2 bases to trimming and J lost 0 bases, with 7 bases between them. The CDR3 loop spans 15 amino acids. The CDR3: CASSQQGISNERLFF. CDR3 DNA (partial): TGTGCCAGCAGCCAACAGGGGATTTCCAACGAAAGATTATTT.

This clone was seen a few times. Genes and germline come from the mouse. Sequencing ends 1 residue short of the CDR3 end; the germline J gene provides the rest. This chain connects TRBV31 to TRBJ2-7; a possible D gene is TRBD1 (6 bases). The V end lost 0 bases, the J end lost 0 bases, and 12 bases lay between the germline ends. The CDR3 is made up of 15 amino acids. Per germline, CDR1 GKSSPN and CDR2 SITVG. CDR3 in amino acids: CAWSLGDRSSYEQYF. Incomplete CDR3 DNA: TGTGCCTGGAGTCTAGGAGACAGGAGCTCCTATGAACAGTAC. Full variable domain (remainder filled in from reference TRBV31 and TRBJ2-7): AQTIHQWPVAEIKAVGSPLSLGCTIKGKSSPNLYWYWQATGGTLQQLFYSITVGQVESVVQLNLSASRPKDDQFILSTEKLLLSHSGFYLCAWSLGDRSSYEQYFGPGTRLTVL.

Details on this clone: Mouse germline and gene names are used. The read stops 1 residue short of the end of the CDR3; the missing end is completed from the germline J gene. The chain has TRBV31 and TRBJ2-1; 9 bases are a match to TRBD2. The CDR3 length is 15 residues. The V segment lost 0 bases and the J segment 3 bases; nucleotides outside the gene matches: 3. Germline V CDR1 and CDR2: GKSSPN, SITVG. Incomplete CDR3 DNA: TGTGCCTGGAGTCTACTCTGGGGGGGCTATGCTGAGCAGTTC. It translates to CAWSLLWGGYAEQF. The full CDR3 is CAWSLLWGGYAEQFF. The variable domain in full, completed from reference TRBV31 and TRBJ2-1, reads AQTIHQWPVAEIKAVGSPLSLGCTIKGKSSPNLYWYWQATGGTLQQLFYSITVGQVESVVQLNLSASRPKDDQFILSTEKLLLSHSGFYLCAWSLLWGGYAEQFFGPGTRLTVL.

In the case of this clone: Gene names and germline match the mouse. The read ends 1 residue shy of where the CDR3 ends; the end is completed using the germline J gene. Other DNA sequences from this sample encode an identical CDR3 as well. V usage is TRBV1 and J usage is TRBJ1-1, with D possibly matching TRBD1 (5 bases). Trimming cost V 0 bases and J 3 bases, with 5 bases left between them. CDR1 and CDR2 (germline): NSQYPW, LRSPGD (reference sequence). The CDR3 runs 13 residues. CDR3 residues: CTCSADRDTEVFF. Incomplete CDR3 DNA: TGCACCTGCAGTGCAGACAGGGACACAGAAGTCTTC.

Concerning this clone itself: Gene and germline names: mouse. Sequencing ends 1 residue short of the CDR3 end; the germline J gene provides the rest. The chain carries TRBV13-2 and TRBJ1-3; no firm D call. With 0 bases removed from V and 0 bases from J, the gap between germline ends came to 7 bases. Germline values: CDR1 NNHNN, CDR2 SYGAGS (reference sequence). The CDR3 consists of 15 residues. The chain's CDR3 is CASGDAEHSGNTLYF. The sequenced part of the CDR3 DNA is TGTGCCAGCGGTGATGCAGAACATTCTGGAAATACGCTCTAT.

On this clone itself: The genes and germline here are from mouse. Read data end 1 residue before the CDR3 end; the end is taken from the germline J gene. The V and J genes are TRBV20 and TRBJ1-3; D ambiguous. Germline loops: CDR1 GFQATS, CDR2 STVNSAI. The CDR3 totals 14 residues. The germline V and J ends were trimmed by 2 bases and 0 bases, with 8 bases remaining between them. The CDR3 spells CGARWQNSGNTLYF. The sequenced CDR3 bases are TGTGGTGCTAGGTGGCAAAATTCTGGAAATACGCTCTAT.